These 20 T cell receptor beta chains came from one sample sequenced in a study of Graves' ophthalmopathy and Graves' hyperthyroidism. Amplification targeted the TCR beta CDR3 regions, with RNA transcripts as the source material. The first-round RT-PCR employed HTBI primers together with the Qiagen OneStep RT-PCR kit. A multiplex PCR was then performed as the second round. TCRdb reanalysed the multiplex PCR reads using MiXCR and keeps one entry per CDR3 protein. This table holds approximately 210,000 distinct CDR3 sequences, roughly 21% found once. The sample comprised peripheral blood. These receptor sequences come from a woman aged 45-65 years with Graves' ophthalmopathy.

This clonotype came up a few times. This rearrangement joins TRBV13 to TRBJ2-7, with a possible D match to TRBD2 (5 bases). CDR1 and CDR2 (germline): PRHDT, FYEKMQ (reference sequence). The CDR3 extends over 12 amino acids. With 2 bases removed from V and 5 bases from J, the gap between germline ends came to 7 bases. The CDR3: CASSLWRHEQYF. DNA of the CDR3: TGTGCCAGCAGCTTATGGAGGCACGAGCAGTACTTC.

Comment on this clonotype: Lacking the conserved final phenylalanine or tryptophan, this CDR3 likely reflects a read error. The chain carries TRBV6-1 and TRBJ1-2; D not resolved. CDR1 is MNHNS, CDR2 SASEGT, per germline. Trimming left V 6 bases short and J 2 bases short, with 10 bases between. The CDR3 is 13 residues long. In nucleotides, the CDR3 is TGTGCCAGCAGGCTCGACGTAAACTATGGCTACACCTGC. Encoded protein: CASRLDVNYGYTC.

This clonotype was observed at least ten times. The chain links TRBV15 to TRBJ1-1; D uncertain. CDR1 and CDR2 from the germline V gene are LNHNV and YYDKDF (reference sequence). The germline V and J ends were trimmed by 0 bases and 2 bases, with 7 bases remaining between them. CDR3 size: 14 residues. The CDR3 reads CATSRDMKNTEAFF. For the CDR3, the DNA is TGTGCCACCAGCAGAGATATGAAAAACACTGAAGCTTTCTTT.

This clonotype was seen ten or more times. The CDR3 region has the DNA TGTGCCAGCAGTGTTAATATAGCGGGTGCCACCGGGGAGCTGTTTTTT. Translating gives CASSVNIAGATGELFF. This chain connects TRBV2 to TRBJ2-2; 7 nucleotides align to TRBD2. Unmatched junction bases numbered 9, after V lost 4 bases and J lost 4 bases. Germline lookup yields CDR1 SNHLY and CDR2 FYNNEI. The CDR3 totals 16 residues.

This clonotype has a count of ten or more. The chain uses TRBV25-1 and TRBJ2-7; D is perhaps TRBD2 (5 bases). The CDR3 covers 17 residues. Trimming removed 4 bases at V and 5 bases at J, with 24 bases between. CDR1 and CDR2 from the germline V gene are MGHDK and SYGVNS. The CDR3 protein is CASSGPVGSKVFHEQYF. In nucleotides, the CDR3 is TGTGCCAGCAGTGGGCCCGTAGGGAGCAAGGTATTCCACGAGCAGTACTTC.

This clonotype has ten or more counts. J is TRBJ1-2 and V is TRBV6-4; tentatively, D is TRBD1 (6 bases). The CDR3 has 13 residues. Germline V gene lookup returns CDR1 MRHNA and CDR2 SNTAGT. V lost 3 bases, J lost 3 bases, and 8 bases lay in between. Here the CDR3 reads CASSESGDYGYTF. The DNA for the CDR3 is TGTGCCAGCAGTGAGTCAGGGGACTATGGCTACACCTTC.

This clonotype was detected many times. The chain employs TRBV6-5 and TRBJ1-2, with D unclear. The CDR3 is 12 residues long. The V end lost 5 bases, the J end lost 3 bases, and 7 bases lay between the germline ends. CDR1 is MNHEY and CDR2 is SVGAGI in the germline V gene. CDR3 region: CASSSGYYGYTF. In DNA, the CDR3 is TGTGCCAGCAGTAGCGGCTACTATGGCTACACCTTC.

This clonotype was detected ten times or more. V gene TRBV12-3 or TRBV12-4 combines with J gene TRBJ1-1; no reliable D call. CDR3 length equals 14 residues. V was shortened by 6 bases and J by 1 base, with 12 bases between the two germline ends. The CDR3 DNA sequence: TGTGCCAGCAGCCGTAATTCTCGGAACACTGAAGCTTTCTTT. Residues: CASSRNSRNTEAFF.

The V call is TRBV29-1, the J call TRBJ1-2; maybe TRBD1 (5 bases). V lost 7 bases to trimming and J lost 2 bases, with 11 bases between them. The CDR3 length is 12 residues. Germline V gene sequence: CDR1 SQVTM, CDR2 ANQGSEA. CDR3 nucleotides: TGCAGCGCCTCGGGACGGAACTATGGCTACACCTTC. Translation gives CSASGRNYGYTF.

This clonotype showed up just a few times. The chain uses TRBV14 and TRBJ2-2, with 13 nucleotides matching TRBD2. Germline loops: CDR1 SGHDN, CDR2 FVKESK. The J segment lost 0 bases and the V segment lost 3 bases, leaving 7 bases of the junction unmatched. The CDR3 runs to 19 residues. The CDR3 region has the DNA TGTGCCAGCAGCCATAGGACGGGACTAGCGGGATCGAACACCGGGGAGCTGTTTTTT. Translated: CASSHRTGLAGSNTGELFF.

This clonotype was counted at least ten times. The V gene is TRBV6-2 or TRBV6-3, the J gene TRBJ2-7; 13 nucleotides line up with TRBD2. Germline CDR1 is MNHEY and CDR2 is SVGEGT. J was trimmed by 6 bases and V by 5 bases; bases with no gene match: 7. The CDR3 spans 15 residues. The DNA for the CDR3 is TGTGCCAGCAGTCAGCCGGGACTAGCGGGATCCGAGCAGTACTTC. Its protein product is CASSQPGLAGSEQYF.

In its sample, this clonotype was seen many times. The chain's CDR3 is CSVTVGEQYF. DNA for the CDR3: TGCAGCGTTACCGTCGGCGAGCAGTACTTC. The chain joins TRBV29-1 to TRBJ2-7; D gene uncertain. The V and J ends lost 5 bases and 6 bases respectively, with 8 bases between them. The CDR3 loop spans 10 amino acids. The germline gives CDR1 SQVTM, CDR2 ANQGSEA.

This clonotype was found many times. This rearrangement joins TRBV7-8 to TRBJ1-1; 8 bases are a match to TRBD1. V shed 1 base, J shed 3 bases, and the junction held 4 bases outside the gene matches. This CDR3 has 15 amino acids. In germline, CDR1 is SGHVS, CDR2 FQNEAQ. CDR3 in amino acids: CASSLDPGGYTEAFF. In nucleotides, the CDR3 is TGTGCCAGCAGCTTAGATCCAGGGGGCTACACTGAAGCTTTCTTT.

This clonotype was recorded many times. This chain joins TRBV7-2 and TRBJ1-2; D not resolved. Trimming stripped 1 base from V and 9 bases from J, with 6 bases between. Germline V gives CDR1 SGHTA, CDR2 FQGNSA. This CDR3 has 11 residues. Here the CDR3 DNA reads TGTGCCAGCAGCTTAGGGGAACGCTACACCTTC. This gives the protein CASSLGERYTF.

This clonotype was counted many times. The V and J genes are TRBV20-1 and TRBJ1-2, with D maybe TRBD1 (6 bases). The CDR3 runs to 13 residues. The germline V gene encodes CDR1 DFQATT and CDR2 SNEGSKA (reference sequence). Trimming removed 3 bases at V and 4 bases at J, with 12 bases between. The CDR3 nucleotides read TGCAGTGCTAGGGGGGGCCTGGGCTATGGCTACACCTTC. It yields the protein CSARGGLGYGYTF.

This clonotype was counted only a few times. The chain couples TRBV30 to TRBJ1-1, with D unclear. The germline V gene encodes CDR1 GTSNPN and CDR2 SVGIG (reference sequence). Between the trimmed V and J ends, which lost 1 base and 4 bases, there was a span of 10 bases. This CDR3 has 13 amino acids. CDR3 nucleotide sequence: TGTGCCTGGAGTGAGGAACGGACCACTGAAGCTTTCTTT. Residues: CAWSEERTTEAFF.

This clonotype was seen at least ten times. The chain has TRBV2 and TRBJ2-7; 11 nucleotides agree with TRBD1. The V gene's germline CDR1 is SNHLY and CDR2 FYNNEI. CDR3 length equals 15 residues. After removal of 7 bases from V and 3 bases from J, the junction contained 8 bases not matched to a gene. The DNA of the CDR3 is TGTGCCAGCACCCAGGGACAGGGGGGATTCTACGAGCAGTACTTC. It codes for CASTQGQGGFYEQYF.

This clonotype has at least ten counts. The chain has TRBV10-3 and TRBJ2-7; 7 bases line up with TRBD1. Germline lookup yields CDR1 ENHRY and CDR2 SYGVKD. Losses at the gene ends were 10 bases for V and 3 bases for J; bases not matched to a gene: 9. This CDR3 has 13 residues. The CDR3 coding sequence is TGTGCCAGCGCCACCGGGACAGACTACGAGCAGTACTTC. Translated, it gives CASATGTDYEQYF.

Ten or more counts support this clonotype. The CDR3 region has the DNA TGTGCCAGCAGCCAAGTTAAAGGAATAGTAGAGACCCAGTACTTC. This encodes CASSQVKGIVETQYF. The chain recombines TRBV14 with TRBJ2-5; D unclear. V lost 1 base and J 4 bases, leaving 13 bases between the germline ends. Germline loops: CDR1 SGHDN, CDR2 FVKESK. CDR3 length: 15 residues.

This clonotype has a count of ten or more. J is TRBJ2-3 and V is TRBV2; a possible D gene is TRBD2 (5 bases). CDR1 is SNHLY, CDR2 FYNNEI, per germline. V was trimmed by 8 bases and J by 2 bases, leaving 11 bases between them. This CDR3 is built from 13 residues. CDR3 in amino acids: CASETGFTDTQYF. The DNA of the CDR3 is TGTGCCAGCGAAACGGGATTCACAGATACGCAGTATTTT.